This TCR beta chain was sequenced in a study of blood T cell repertoires in COVID-19. Assay: immunoSEQ multiplex PCR; the TCRdb copy retains only in-frame clones and omits some. The sample lists roughly 39,000 clones; 86% were seen once. V lost 5 bases and J lost 6, with 7 bases in between. CDR1 is SQVTM and CDR2 is ANQGSEA in the germline V gene. This CDR3 spans 10 amino acids. The clonotype comes from a man aged 45-65 years in a cohort sampled during active COVID-19. Sequences were obtained from peripheral blood. V and J are TRBV29-1 and TRBJ1-1, with TRBD1 as a possible D gene (5 bases). CDR3 sequence: CSVRGSEAFF. CDR3 DNA sequence: TGCAGCGTTAGGGGCTCTGAAGCTTTCTTT.